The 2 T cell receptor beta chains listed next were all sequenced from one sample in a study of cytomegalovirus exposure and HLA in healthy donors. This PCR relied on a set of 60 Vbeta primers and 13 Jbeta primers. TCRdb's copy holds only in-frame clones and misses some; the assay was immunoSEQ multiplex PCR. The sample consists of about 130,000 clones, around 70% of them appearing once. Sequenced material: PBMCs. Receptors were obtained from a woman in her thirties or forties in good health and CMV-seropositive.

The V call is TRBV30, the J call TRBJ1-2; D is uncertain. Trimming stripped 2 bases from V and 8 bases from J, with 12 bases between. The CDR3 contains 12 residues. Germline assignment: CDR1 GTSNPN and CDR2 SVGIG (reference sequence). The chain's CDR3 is CAWSRGRGGYTF. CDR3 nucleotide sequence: TGTGCCTGGAGTCGCGGGAGAGGGGGCTACACCTTC.

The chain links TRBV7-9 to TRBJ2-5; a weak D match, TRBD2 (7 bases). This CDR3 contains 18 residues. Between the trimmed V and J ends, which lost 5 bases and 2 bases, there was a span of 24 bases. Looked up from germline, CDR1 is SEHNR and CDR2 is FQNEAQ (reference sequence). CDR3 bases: TGTGCCAGCAGCGCCCAGACCTTCCGAGGGGGGGCGCAAGAGACCCAGTACTTC. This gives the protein CASSAQTFRGGAQETQYF.